This paragraph reports one T cell receptor beta chain. Its antigen is currently not known. Base quality data are lacking; no much larger clone is found one base away. Relative to germline, V is 1 base shorter and J is 9 bases shorter, with 16 bases between their ends. Measured from the cysteine to the phenylalanine, the CDR3 is 15 residues long. Only the CDR3 DNA is retained, 45 bases long and in frame from the first base. According to the germline V gene (reference sequence), CDR1 reads LGHDT and CDR2 reads YNNKEL. The data stem from a study of blood T cell repertoires in COVID-19 (dated by TCRdb to 2020 to 2021). Concerning the study at large: Samples covering the acute and convalescent phases of COVID-19 were provided by collaborators in the United States, Italy and Spain. The material from the prospective study consisted of cDNA or gDNA derived from T cells, B-cell-depleted T cells, or PBMCs. Subjects who had been exposed to COVID-19, were actively infected with it, or had recovered from it provided the deeply sampled blood TCRbeta repertoires that made up the dataset. A freely available public database, intended as a resource for researchers studying the immune response to SARS-CoV-2, is where the repertoires were released. Samples came from the ongoing ImmuneRACE study (first 160 participants) plus 1,254 subjects from 6 global collaborators. The sample metadata nearly always contained a de-identified subject ID, COVID-19 status, age in years and sex. Where available, HLA class I and class II types were taken from metadata supplied by the sample provider and were not determined by assay-based typing. What the study reported, not specific to this receptor: The quantity of clinical and demographic metadata differed by source and by participant and was supplied without curation.

TCRbeta CDR3 regions were amplified from genomic DNA by means of the immunoSEQ Assay, a bias-controlled multiplex PCR. In the paper's pipeline: Nucleated cell counts per sample were estimated from amplification of reference gene primers within the assay. To quantify the absolute abundance of each unique TCRbeta CDR3 rearrangement, sequence reads were collapsed and filtered. Productive Simpson clonality was computed per sample as the square root of Simpson's diversity index over productive rearrangements. The source is immuneACCESS, and TCRdb retained only in-frame sequences with V and J called. Part of the clones is not carried over; for the studies checked, unresolved V genes explain less than half of this, and the remainder is unexplained. The DNA gave D and trimming, while V, J and clone size come from that table. The sample profile shows fewer than 300,000 clones; more than 90% of them were found once. The leading ten clones occupy about 2.5% of the sample.

One collaborating source in Seattle enrolled patients while the patients were actively infected and followed the patients over time throughout the course of disease. Collaborating institutions collected whole blood in K2EDTA tubes following their own protocols. For TCRbeta analysis, collaborators shipped samples in one of three forms: frozen whole blood, isolated PBMCs, or DNA extracted from either of those sample types. The TCR was taken from a person aged 18-35 years with COVID-19, enrolled during active disease. The sequence joins TRBV3-1 (or the pseudogene TRBV3-2) to TRBJ2-1; TRBD1 is a possible D gene, resting on 6 matching bases. The sequenced sample consisted of peripheral blood. CDR3 loop: CASSQVRGSGGEQFF. The DNA sequence follows: TGTGCCAGCAGCCAAGTTAGGGGGAGTGGAGGTGAGCAGTTCTTC.